A selection of T cell receptor beta chains follows, all from one sample in a study of beta chain features in type 1 diabetes. Repertoires were generated with immunoSEQ multiplex PCR, while TCRdb's copy carries only in-frame clones and drops some. Of 300,000 to 400,000 clones in the sample, 8.5% to 10% were seen once. The sequenced sample consisted of central memory CD4+ T cells from blood. These receptors were taken from a young man with type 1 diabetes. The CDR3 runs from the conserved cysteine through the conserved F or W. A D gene is named only where the DNA matches it firmly. Clone size appears in some rows only: once, few, many, or a class for an expanded clone.

d_gene: TRBD1; v_gene: TRBV5-4; j_gene: TRBJ2-3; abundance: .; CDR3aa: CASSHIVQGLRTDTQYF; CDR3nt: TGCGCCAGCAGCCATATTGTACAGGGGTTACGCACAGATACGCAGTATTTT
d_gene: .; v_gene: TRBV7-9; j_gene: TRBJ1-5; abundance: many; CDR3aa: CASSLDGVQPQHF; CDR3nt: TGTGCCAGCAGCTTAGATGGTGTTCAGCCCCAGCATTTT
d_gene: .; v_gene: TRBV9; j_gene: TRBJ2-3; abundance: .; CDR3aa: CASSVNADTQYF; CDR3nt: TGTGCCAGCAGCGTAAATGCAGATACGCAGTATTTT
d_gene: TRBD2; v_gene: TRBV7-6; j_gene: TRBJ2-1; abundance: .; CDR3aa: CASSSGLAGGLEQFF; CDR3nt: TGTGCCAGCAGCTCGGGACTAGCGGGAGGCCTCGAGCAGTTCTTC
d_gene: TRBD2; v_gene: TRBV28; j_gene: TRBJ2-3; abundance: many; CDR3aa: CASSGSGRNTDTQYF; CDR3nt: TGTGCCAGCAGTGGAAGCGGGAGGAACACAGATACGCAGTATTTT
d_gene: TRBD2; v_gene: TRBV4-3; j_gene: TRBJ2-3; abundance: few; CDR3aa: CASSQDVFSGSANTQYF; CDR3nt: TGCGCCAGCAGCCAAGATGTGTTTAGCGGGAGTGCGAATACGCAGTATTTT
d_gene: .; v_gene: TRBV15; j_gene: TRBJ2-5; abundance: few; CDR3aa: CATSRADIGETQYF; CDR3nt: TGTGCCACCAGCAGGGCAGACATCGGAGAGACCCAGTACTTC
d_gene: TRBD1; v_gene: TRBV11-2; j_gene: TRBJ2-7; abundance: .; CDR3aa: CASSLGQGISEQYF; CDR3nt: TGTGCCAGCAGCTTGGGACAGGGAATTAGCGAGCAGTACTTC
d_gene: .; v_gene: TRBV19; j_gene: TRBJ1-5; abundance: few; CDR3aa: CASSISPGHRGNQPQHF; CDR3nt: TGTGCCAGTAGTATATCACCGGGACACAGGGGCAATCAGCCCCAGCATTTT
d_gene: .; v_gene: TRBV7-9; j_gene: TRBJ1-2; abundance: many; CDR3aa: CASSLNYGYTF; CDR3nt: TGTGCCAGCAGCTTAAACTATGGCTACACCTTC
d_gene: .; v_gene: TRBV4-2; j_gene: TRBJ2-7; abundance: few; CDR3aa: CASSQGRGLPYEQYF; CDR3nt: TGTGCCAGCAGCCAAGGGCGGGGTCTCCCCTACGAGCAGTACTTC
d_gene: .; v_gene: TRBV6-6; j_gene: TRBJ1-5; abundance: .; CDR3aa: CASVTRLGGNQPQHF; CDR3nt: TGTGCCAGCGTTACGAGGTTGGGAGGCAATCAGCCCCAGCATTTT
d_gene: TRBD2; v_gene: TRBV7-3; j_gene: TRBJ2-2; abundance: .; CDR3aa: CASSPPPGGGELFF; CDR3nt: TGTGCCAGCAGCCCTCCACCGGGGGGCGGGGAGCTGTTTTTT
d_gene: .; v_gene: TRBV7-4; j_gene: TRBJ2-5; abundance: few; CDR3aa: CASSFQGSGTQYF; CDR3nt: TGTGCCAGCAGCTTTCAAGGGTCCGGGACCCAGTACTTC
d_gene: .; v_gene: TRBV27; j_gene: TRBJ2-2; abundance: .; CDR3aa: CASSFGDTSNTGELFF; CDR3nt: TGTGCCAGCAGTTTCGGGGACACCTCGAACACCGGGGAGCTGTTTTTT